The present T cell receptor (beta chain) was sequenced within a study of shared clonotypes between healthy human individuals. The split of CD4+ cells yielded CD45RA+ naive and CD45RA-negative memory subsets. Repertoires were generated with immunoSEQ multiplex PCR, while TCRdb's copy carries only in-frame clones and drops some. The repertoire has about 2.3 million clones, around 93% of them found once; the top ten carry 0.37%. This TCR was sampled from a young man in good health. Some clones in this sample may be carry-over from other donors' samples. Sequenced sample: naive CD4+ T cells from PBMCs. Subset defined: CD45RA+ positively selected.

CDR3 DNA: TGTGCCAGCTCACAAGTCCCTAACCCTGGGGCCAACGTCCTGACTTTC. Its protein is CASSQVPNPGANVLTF. The chain joins TRBV18 to TRBJ2-6; D is undetermined. The V and J ends lost 4 bases and 2 bases respectively, with 12 bases between them. The germline V gene has CDR1 KGHSH and CDR2 LQKENI. The CDR3 extends over 16 amino acids.